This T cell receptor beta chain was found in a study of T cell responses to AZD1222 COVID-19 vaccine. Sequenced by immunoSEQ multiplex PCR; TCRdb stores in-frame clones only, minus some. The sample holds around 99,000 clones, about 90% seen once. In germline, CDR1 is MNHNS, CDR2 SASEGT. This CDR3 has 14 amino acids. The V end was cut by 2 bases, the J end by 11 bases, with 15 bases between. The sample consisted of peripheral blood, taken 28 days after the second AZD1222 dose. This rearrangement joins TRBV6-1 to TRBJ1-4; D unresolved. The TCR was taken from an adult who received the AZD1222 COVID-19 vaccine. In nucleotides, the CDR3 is TGTGCCAGCAGTGAACATGGCGGGAGGTATAAACTGTTTTTT. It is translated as CASSEHGGRYKLFF.